These T cell receptor beta chains were read from a single sample in a study of identical twins. One entry per CDR3 protein, called by TCRdb with MiXCR from the 5' RACE reads. Here the sample spans about 520,000 distinct CDR3 sequences, 20% to 25% being singletons. The same sample was also studied in work on T cells expressing NK-cell markers.

The sample taken for sequencing was CD4+ T cells sorted from blood. The receptors here all came from a woman between 18 and 29 years old in good health. Each CDR3 is given with its conserved first and last residue. The D gene is left open where the match is weak. Clone size appears in some rows only: once, few, many, or a class for an expanded clone.

V gene,D gene,J gene,clone size,CDR3 DNA,CDR3 protein
TRBV11-2,NA,TRBJ2-5,NA,TGTGCCAGCAGCCCCAGGGTACGGGGAAAAGAGACCCAGTACTTC,CASSPRVRGKETQYF
TRBV12-3/TRBV12-4,NA,TRBJ2-2,few,TGTGCCAGCAGTCAACAGGGCCCCGGGGAGCTGTTTTTT,CASSQQGPGELFF
TRBV18,NA,TRBJ2-6,NA,TGTGCCAGCTCACCAGCGGTAGTTCTATCTGGGGCCAACGTCCTGACTTTC,CASSPAVVLSGANVLTF
TRBV5-1,NA,TRBJ2-1,NA,TGCGCCAGCAGCTTTCCACCGGGACTTGAGCAGTTCTTC,CASSFPPGLEQFF
TRBV29-1,NA,TRBJ2-3,few,TGCAGCGTTGGGGCAGATACGCAGTATTTT,CSVGADTQYF
TRBV29-1,TRBD1,TRBJ2-7,many,TGCAGCGTTGATGACAGGGACTACGAGCAGTACTTC,CSVDDRDYEQYF
TRBV10-2,TRBD2,TRBJ2-1,few,TGCGCCAGCAGTGAGTCGGCTAGCGGGTCCTACAATGAGCAGTTCTTC,CASSESASGSYNEQFF
TRBV20-1,NA,TRBJ2-1,few,TGCAGTGCGCCCTTTATGGGACACTCTGAGCAGTTCTTC,CSAPFMGHSEQFF
TRBV12-3/TRBV12-4,NA,TRBJ1-1,NA,TGTGCCAGCAGTTTTGGTGGGTCTGCTGAAGCTTTCTTT,CASSFGGSAEAFF
TRBV5-1,NA,TRBJ2-2,few,TGCGCCAGCAGCAAAACCCCGGAGGGCGCGAACACCGGGGAGCTGTTTTTT,CASSKTPEGANTGELFF
TRBV20-1,NA,TRBJ2-7,few,TGCAGTGCTAGGAGGTCCGCTCACGAGCAGTACTTC,CSARRSAHEQYF
TRBV7-2,NA,TRBJ2-1,NA,TGTGCCAGCAGCTTAGAGGCGGATCGCAATGAGCAGTTCTTC,CASSLEADRNEQFF
TRBV19,TRBD2,TRBJ2-6,few,TGTGCCAGTAGTATTGTAGCGGGAGGATTTGGGGCCAACGTCCTGACTTTC,CASSIVAGGFGANVLTF
TRBV18,TRBD2,TRBJ2-7,NA,TGTGCCAGCTCACCACAGCGGGAGGCGGGGGAGCAGTACTTC,CASSPQREAGEQYF
TRBV6-4,TRBD1,TRBJ2-3,NA,TGTGCCAGCAGTCGGACCGGGACAGGGCGTACAGATACGCAGTATTTT,CASSRTGTGRTDTQYF
TRBV20-1,TRBD2,TRBJ2-4,few,TGCAGTGCTGGACTAGCGGACCTAGCCAAAAACATTCAGTACTTC,CSAGLADLAKNIQYF
TRBV12-3/TRBV12-4,NA,TRBJ2-7,NA,TGTGCCAGCAGTTTACAAGTTACCTACGAGCAGTACTTC,CASSLQVTYEQYF